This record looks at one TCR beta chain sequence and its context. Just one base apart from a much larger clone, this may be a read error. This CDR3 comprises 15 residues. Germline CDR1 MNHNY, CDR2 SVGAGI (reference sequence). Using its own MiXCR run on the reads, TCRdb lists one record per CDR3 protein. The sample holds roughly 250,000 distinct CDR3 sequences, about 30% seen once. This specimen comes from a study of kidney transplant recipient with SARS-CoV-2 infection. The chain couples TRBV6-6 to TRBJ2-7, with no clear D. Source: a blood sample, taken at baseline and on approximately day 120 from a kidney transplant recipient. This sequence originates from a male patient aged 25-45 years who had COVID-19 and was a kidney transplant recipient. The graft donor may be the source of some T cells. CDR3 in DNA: TGTGCCAGCAGTTACAAAGTCGCCTCTCTCTACGAGCAGTGCTTC. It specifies CASSYKVASLYEQCF.